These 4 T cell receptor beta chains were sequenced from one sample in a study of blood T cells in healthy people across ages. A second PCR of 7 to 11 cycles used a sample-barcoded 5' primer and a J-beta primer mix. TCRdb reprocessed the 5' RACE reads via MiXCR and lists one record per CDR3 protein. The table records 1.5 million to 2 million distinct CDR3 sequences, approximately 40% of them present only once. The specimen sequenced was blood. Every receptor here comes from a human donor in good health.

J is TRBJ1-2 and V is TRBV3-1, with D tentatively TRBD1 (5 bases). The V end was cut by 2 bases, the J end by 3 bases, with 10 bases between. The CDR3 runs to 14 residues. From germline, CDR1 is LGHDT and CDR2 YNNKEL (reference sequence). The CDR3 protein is CASSQLQVDYGYTF. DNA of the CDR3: TGTGCCAGCAGCCAATTACAGGTGGACTATGGCTACACCTTC. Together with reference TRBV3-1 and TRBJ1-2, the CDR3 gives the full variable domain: DTAVSQTPKYLVTQMGNDKSIKCEQNLGHDTMYWYKQDSKKFLKIMFSYNNKELIINETVPNRFSPKSPDKAHLNLHINSLELGDSAVYFCASSQLQVDYGYTFGSGTRLTVV.

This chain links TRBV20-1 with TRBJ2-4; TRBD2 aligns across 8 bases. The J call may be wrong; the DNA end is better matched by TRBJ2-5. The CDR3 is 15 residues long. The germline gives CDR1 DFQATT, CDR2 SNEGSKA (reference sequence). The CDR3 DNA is TGCAGTGCTAGCCCATGGACTAGCCGCTACGAGACCCAGTACTTC. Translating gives CSASPWTSRYETQYF.

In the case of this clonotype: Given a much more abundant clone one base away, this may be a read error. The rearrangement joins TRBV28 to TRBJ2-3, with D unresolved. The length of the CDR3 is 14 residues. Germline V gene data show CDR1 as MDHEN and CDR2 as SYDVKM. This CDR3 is CASSPLGPVDSQYF. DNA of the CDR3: TGTGCCAGCAGTCCCCTAGGTCCGGTAGATTCGCAGTATTTT.

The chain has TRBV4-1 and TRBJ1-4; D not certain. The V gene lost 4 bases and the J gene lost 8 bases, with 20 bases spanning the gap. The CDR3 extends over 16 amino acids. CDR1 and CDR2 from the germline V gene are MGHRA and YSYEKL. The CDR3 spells CASSPRRWKTWEKLFF. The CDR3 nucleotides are TGCGCCAGCAGCCCAAGAAGGTGGAAGACGTGGGAAAAACTGTTTTTT.